The 24 T cell receptor beta chains presented below share a single source sample, sequenced in a study of cytomegalovirus exposure and HLA in healthy donors. 13 Jbeta primers and 60 Vbeta primers were used for the PCR. Profiling relied on immunoSEQ multiplex PCR, and the TCRdb table lists in-frame clones only, not all of them. Here the sample spans around 130,000 clones, more than 60% being singletons. Source material: PBMCs. These receptor sequences come from a woman in her thirties or forties in good health and CMV-seronegative.

The chain combines TRBV28 with TRBJ2-3; 9 bases are shared with TRBD2. V dropped 4 bases and J dropped 3; count of bases not matched to a gene: 8. The CDR3 has 16 residues. The V gene's germline CDR1 is MDHEN and CDR2 SYDVKM. CDR3 in DNA: TGTGCCAGCAGTTCGGGGCGGGAGGGCCTGACAGATACGCAGTATTTT. Its translation: CASSSGREGLTDTQYF.

V gene TRBV11-3 combines with J gene TRBJ2-1; tentatively, D is TRBD1 (7 bases). Between the trimmed V and J ends, which lost 4 bases and 6 bases, there was a span of 19 bases. The CDR3 length is 16 residues. Germline-derived CDR1 and CDR2 are SGHNT and YENEEA. The CDR3 sequence is CASSYTGAGGSNEQFF. The CDR3 DNA reads as TGTGCCAGCAGCTACACAGGGGCAGGGGGGAGCAATGAGCAGTTCTTC.

The chain uses TRBV28 and TRBJ1-2, with 9 bases fitting TRBD1. The CDR3 contains 15 residues. After removal of 5 bases from V and 2 bases from J, the junction contained 6 bases not matched to a gene. Germline V gives CDR1 MDHEN, CDR2 SYDVKM. The CDR3 DNA reads as TGTGCCAGCAGTGGGGGGGACAGGGCCAACTATGGCTACACCTTC. Encoded protein: CASSGGDRANYGYTF.

The V call is TRBV28, the J call TRBJ1-1; D might be TRBD1 (6 bases). Trimming shortened V by 10 bases and J by 0 bases, and 15 bases separated the two germline ends. Germline V gene lookup returns CDR1 MDHEN and CDR2 SYDVKM. This CDR3 region has 14 residues. The CDR3 sequence is CATGGGAMNTEAFF. The CDR3 coding sequence is TGTGCCACCGGCGGGGGGGCAATGAACACTGAAGCTTTCTTT.

Concerning this clone: An end of the junction differs from the germline gene, which may be a read error. The chain recombines TRBV19 with TRBJ1-1; D is possibly TRBD1 (5 bases). The length of the CDR3 is 11 residues. Germline lookup yields CDR1 LNHDA and CDR2 SQIVND (reference sequence). Here the CDR3 reads CASSMGQEGLF. The CDR3 DNA follows: TGTGCCAGTAGTATGGGGCAGGAAGGTCTCTTT.

This clone was recorded once. V and J are TRBV19 and TRBJ1-1; D is unclear. The CDR3 is 13 residues long. The germline CDR1 and CDR2 sequences are LNHDA and SQIVND (reference sequence). V was cut by 1 base and J by 5 bases, with 8 bases left in between. The CDR3 region has the DNA TGTGCCAGTAGTATAGCCGGGAGGACTGAAGCTTTCTTT. This gives the protein CASSIAGRTEAFF.

This clone showed up just once. The rearrangement joins TRBV2 to TRBJ2-7; TRBD2 agrees at 16 bases. Trimming at V came to 6 bases and at J to 2 bases, leaving 7 bases not matched to a gene. The CDR3 has 17 residues. Germline V gene sequence: CDR1 SNHLY, CDR2 FYNNEI. The CDR3 sequence: CASSVGTSGRVPYEQYF. The CDR3 region has the DNA TGTGCCAGCAGCGTGGGGACTAGCGGGAGGGTGCCCTACGAGCAGTACTTC. Full variable domain (missing parts from reference TRBV2 and TRBJ2-7): EPEVTQTPSHQVTQMGQEVILRCVPISNHLYFYWYRQILGQKVEFLVSFYNNEISEKSEIFDDQFSVERPDGSNFTLKIRSTKLEDSAMYFCASSVGTSGRVPYEQYFGPGTRLTVT.

The chain recombines TRBV11-1 with TRBJ2-7; the D is unclear. Germline-derived CDR1 and CDR2 are SGHAT and FQDESV (reference sequence). V lost 1 base, J lost 6 bases, and 7 bases lay in between. The CDR3 spans 12 residues. In DNA form, the CDR3 reads TGTGCCAGCAGCTTAGGGCAACCCGAGCAGTACTTC. Its translation: CASSLGQPEQYF. The whole variable domain, remainder taken from reference TRBV11-1 and TRBJ2-7, is EAEVAQSPRYKITEKSQAVAFWCDPISGHATLYWYRQILGQGPELLVQFQDESVVDDSQLPKDRFSAERLKGVDSTLKIQPAELGDSAMYLCASSLGQPEQYFGPGTRLTVT.

V usage is TRBV27 and J usage is TRBJ2-2; the match to TRBD2 covers 7 bases. The V and J ends lost 7 bases and 4 bases, in that order; junction bases with no gene match: 6. CDR1 MNHEY and CDR2 SMNVEV come from the germline V gene (reference sequence). The CDR3 sequence is 14 residues long. This CDR3 is CASTGLPGTGELFF. The CDR3, as DNA: TGTGCCAGCACGGGACTACCGGGCACCGGGGAGCTGTTTTTT.

The rearrangement joins TRBV21-1 to TRBJ2-4; the table gives TRBD2 as D, unverified against the DNA. TRBV21-1 is listed as a pseudogene. The CDR3 is 16 amino acids. The CDR3 DNA reads as TGTGCCAGCAGCAAAAAGGAGGGAGTCACCAAAAACATTCAGTACTTC. This translates into CASSKKEGVTKNIQYF.

V usage is TRBV4-2 and J usage is TRBJ2-7; the D gene is possibly TRBD2 (6 bases). This CDR3 spans 13 amino acids. V lost 4 bases, J lost 7 bases, and 14 bases lay in between. Germline CDR1 is LGHNA and CDR2 is YNFKEQ. The CDR3 DNA reads TGTGCCAGCAGCCGGGGGGTGGCGACAGAGCAGTACTTC. As protein: CASSRGVATEQYF.

The chain has TRBV7-9 and TRBJ2-5; no definite D call. Germline-derived CDR1 and CDR2 are SEHNR and FQNEAQ (reference sequence). This CDR3 contains 12 residues. The ends were cut back, 0 bases at V and 5 bases at J, with 4 bases in the middle. CDR3: CASSLAAETQYF. CDR3 DNA: TGTGCCAGCAGCTTAGCGGCTGAGACCCAGTACTTC.

As DNA, the CDR3 is TGCAGTCGGGGGGAGGAGGGGGGTTACACCTTC. Translation: CSRGEEGGYTF. The gene calls are TRBV20-1 and TRBJ1-2; tentative D call: TRBD1 (6 bases). The CDR3 has 11 residues. V was cut by 8 bases and J by 11 bases, with 18 bases left in between. The germline CDR1 and CDR2 sequences are DFQATT and SNEGSKA (reference sequence).

V and J are TRBV19 and TRBJ2-7; possibly TRBD2 for D (6 bases). V lost 3 bases and J lost 0, with 12 bases in between. Germline V CDR1 and CDR2: LNHDA, SQIVND (reference sequence). The CDR3 is made up of 15 amino acids. In DNA form, the CDR3 reads TGTGCCAGTAGTATCTTTGGGGGGAACTCCTACGAGCAGTACTTC. As protein: CASSIFGGNSYEQYF.

The chain has TRBV28 and TRBJ1-1; 8 nucleotides line up with TRBD1. After removal of 6 bases from V and 4 bases from J, the junction contained 16 bases not matched to a gene. Per germline, CDR1 MDHEN and CDR2 SYDVKM. This CDR3 region has 17 residues. CDR3 protein: CASSLSRGRRGSTEAFF. Written as DNA, the CDR3 is TGTGCCAGCAGCCTCTCCAGGGGGCGCCGGGGGAGCACTGAAGCTTTCTTT.

The CDR3 nucleotides are TGCGCCAGCAGTGGTGGCATCCAAGAGACCCAGTACTTC. Protein sequence: CASSGGIQETQYF. The chain employs TRBV10-1 and TRBJ2-5; no clear D. The CDR3 length is 13 residues. Germline CDR1 and CDR2: WNHNN and SYGVQD (reference sequence). Deletions cut 4 bases from V and 1 base from J, with 7 bases between.

This chain links TRBV11-2 with TRBJ1-4; 8 nucleotides align to TRBD1. Unmatched junction bases numbered 5, after V lost 5 bases and J lost 0 bases. Germline assignment: CDR1 SGHAT and CDR2 FQNNGV. This CDR3 has 16 amino acids. The CDR3 coding sequence is TGTGCCAGCAGCAAGGGACAGGTTGCAACTAATGAAAAACTGTTTTTT. This gives the protein CASSKGQVATNEKLFF.

The chain employs TRBV7-6 and TRBJ2-4; TRBD2 matches 16 bases. The CDR3 totals 20 residues. CDR1 and CDR2 (germline): SGHVS, FNYEAQ. V shed 1 base and J 3 bases; nucleotides not matched to a gene: 9. The chain's CDR3 is CASSLESMGLAGGDKNIQYF. DNA of the CDR3: TGTGCCAGCAGCTTAGAGAGTATGGGACTAGCGGGGGGGGACAAAAACATTCAGTACTTC.

The CDR3 DNA follows: TGTGCCAGTAGTAGACCGACAGGGGGGAGCAATCAGCCCCAGCATTTT. Residues: CASSRPTGGSNQPQHF. The chain employs TRBV19 and TRBJ1-5; TRBD1 matches at 9 bases. CDR1 and CDR2 (germline): LNHDA, SQIVND (reference sequence). Trimming removed 4 bases from V and 1 base from J; junction bases left unmatched: 5. The CDR3 has 16 amino acids.

This clone was seen a single time. This rearrangement joins TRBV29-1 to TRBJ2-2; TRBD2 aligns across 8 bases. V lost 3 bases, J lost 5 bases, and 2 bases stayed unmatched. This CDR3 contains 13 residues. The germline gives CDR1 SQVTM, CDR2 ANQGSEA. The CDR3 here is CSVDGGGTGELFF. CDR3 DNA: TGCAGCGTTGATGGCGGGGGGACCGGGGAGCTGTTTTTT.

This clone showed up just a few times. The genes are TRBV28 and TRBJ1-1, with 7 bases that match TRBD1. Germline assignment: CDR1 MDHEN and CDR2 SYDVKM. CDR3 length: 14 residues. V was pared by 5 bases and J by 1 base, with 4 bases of the junction left unmatched. The CDR3 reads CASSLGTANTEAFF. DNA for the CDR3: TGTGCCAGCAGTCTCGGGACAGCGAACACTGAAGCTTTCTTT.

V is TRBV5-6 and J is TRBJ2-3, with TRBD2 matching 8 bases. Per germline, CDR1 SGHDT and CDR2 YYEEEE. The CDR3 is 14 residues long. V lost 3 bases to trimming and J lost 6 bases; unmatched junction nucleotides: 6. The CDR3: CASSSSGSGDTQYF. The DNA for the CDR3 is TGTGCCAGCAGCTCGAGCGGGAGTGGGGATACGCAGTATTTT. The entire variable domain, with the rest obtained from reference TRBV5-6 and TRBJ2-3, is as follows: DAGVTQSPTHLIKTRGQQVTLRCSPKSGHDTVSWYQQALGQGPQFIFQYYEEEERQRGNFPDRFSGHQFPNYSSELNVNALLLGDSALYLCASSSSGSGDTQYFGPGTRLTVL.

This chain links TRBV10-1 with TRBJ1-1; 8 bases match TRBD1. CDR1 WNHNN and CDR2 SYGVQD come from the germline V gene (reference sequence). The CDR3 contains 14 residues. V lost 6 bases, J lost 3 bases, and 6 bases stayed unmatched. CDR3: CASRRTGKDTEAFF. The CDR3 coding sequence is TGCGCCAGCAGAAGGACAGGGAAGGACACTGAAGCTTTCTTT.

In this sample, this clone turned up once. The J gene is TRBJ2-4, the V gene TRBV7-8, with D perhaps matching TRBD1 (5 bases). Trimming took 2 bases from V and 1 from J, leaving 9 bases between them. Germline-derived CDR1 and CDR2 are SGHVS and FQNEAQ. The CDR3 has 15 amino acids. CDR3 DNA: TGTGCCAGCAGCTTACCCCCAGGGGCCAAAAACATTCAGTACTTC. Amino acid sequence: CASSLPPGAKNIQYF.